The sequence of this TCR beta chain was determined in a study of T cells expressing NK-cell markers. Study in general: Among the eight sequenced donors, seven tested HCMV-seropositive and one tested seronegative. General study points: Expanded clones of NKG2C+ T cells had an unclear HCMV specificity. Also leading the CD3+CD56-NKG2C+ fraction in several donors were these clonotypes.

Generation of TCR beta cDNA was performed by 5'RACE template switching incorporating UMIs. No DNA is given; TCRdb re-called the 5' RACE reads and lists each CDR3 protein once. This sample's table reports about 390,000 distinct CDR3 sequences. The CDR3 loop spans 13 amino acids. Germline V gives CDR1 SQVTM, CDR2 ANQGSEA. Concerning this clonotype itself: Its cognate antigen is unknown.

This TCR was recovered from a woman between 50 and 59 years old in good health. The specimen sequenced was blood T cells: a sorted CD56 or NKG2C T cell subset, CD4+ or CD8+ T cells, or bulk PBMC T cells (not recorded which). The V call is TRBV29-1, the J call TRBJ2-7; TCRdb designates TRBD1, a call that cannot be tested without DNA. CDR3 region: CSAAASGIYEQYF.